This TCR beta chain comes out of a study of T cell changes during pregnancy in multiple sclerosis. This clone has only one observation. The assay was immunoSEQ multiplex PCR, and TCRdb's table has in-frame clones only and misses some. Of roughly 40,000 clones in the sample, about 90% are singletons; the top ten hold approximately 0.7%. CDR1 and CDR2 from the germline V gene are SEHNR and FQNEAQ (reference sequence). The V gene lost 0 bases and the J gene lost 3 bases, with 8 bases spanning the gap. This CDR3 has 14 residues. Source: CD4+ T cells from peripheral blood mononuclear cells, taken before pregnancy. The chain joins TRBV7-9 to TRBJ1-2; a possible D gene is TRBD1 (6 bases). The receptor was derived from a female donor with multiple sclerosis, enrolled in a pregnancy study. The DNA for the CDR3 is TGTGCCAGCAGCTTAGCCCAGGGGCACTATGGCTACACCTTC. It encodes CASSLAQGHYGYTF.